The 8 T cell receptor beta chains given below trace back to one sample, sequenced in a study of blood T cell repertoires in COVID-19 (dated by TCRdb to 2020 to 2022). The library was produced with the immunoSEQ multiplex PCR assay. TCRdb carries this immuneACCESS record with in-frame sequences only. Its versions omit some clonotypes, under half of them owing to an unresolved V gene in the studies checked, with the rest unexplained. Present in this sample are under 200,000 clones, 80% to 85% of which were seen just once. 11% of the sample belongs to the ten largest clones. The sample taken for sequencing was peripheral blood. These receptors came from a man between 65 and 80 years old with active or convalescent COVID-19.

This clone was seen only a few times. The J gene is TRBJ1-5, the V gene TRBV10-3; the match to TRBD1 covers 7 bases. Germline loops: CDR1 ENHRY, CDR2 SYGVKD. This CDR3 has 14 residues. V shed 7 bases and J 1 base; nucleotides not matched to a gene: 4. The DNA of the CDR3 is TGTGCCATCAAAGGGACAGCGAGCAATCAGCCCCAGCATTTT. It translates to CAIKGTASNQPQHF.

The chain uses TRBV18 and TRBJ2-7, with TRBD1 matching 8 bases. From germline, CDR1 is KGHSH and CDR2 LQKENI. CDR3 length: 12 residues. With 6 bases clipped from V and 6 bases from J, the junction kept 4 bases outside the gene matches. In DNA form, the CDR3 reads TGTGCCAGCTCTCCGGACAGGGCCGAGCAGTACTTC. Protein sequence: CASSPDRAEQYF.

V is TRBV7-3 and J is TRBJ2-2; TRBD2 agrees at 16 bases. The CDR3 length is 16 residues. Germline V gene data show CDR1 as SGHTA and CDR2 as FQGTGA. Trimming removed 10 bases from V and 6 bases from J; junction bases left unmatched: 8. Written as DNA, the CDR3 is TGTGCCACATACCGGGGACTAGCGGGAGGGGCCGGGGAGCTGTTTTTT. This codes for CATYRGLAGGAGELFF.

The V and J genes are TRBV10-1 and TRBJ1-1; 8 positions match TRBD1. CDR3 length: 16 residues. The V gene end was trimmed by 5 bases and the J gene end by 1 base; junction bases not matched to a gene: 9. Germline CDR1 reads WNHNN; CDR2 reads SYGVQD (reference sequence). The chain's CDR3 is CASSLGQGVGNTEAFF. CDR3 DNA: TGCGCCAGCAGTCTTGGACAGGGCGTTGGGAACACTGAAGCTTTCTTT.

This clone was recorded a few times. This rearrangement joins TRBV13 to TRBJ2-1, with D perhaps matching TRBD1 (6 bases). Germline CDR1 and CDR2: PRHDT and FYEKMQ (reference sequence). Trimming left V 2 bases short and J 1 base short, with 12 bases between. The CDR3 is made up of 16 amino acids. In DNA form, the CDR3 reads TGTGCCAGCAGCTTAACAGGGAAATTATCCTACAATGAGCAGTTCTTC. It codes for CASSLTGKLSYNEQFF.

This clone appeared once. The V and J genes are TRBV19 and TRBJ1-2, with TRBD1 as a possible D gene (6 bases). Germline lookup yields CDR1 LNHDA and CDR2 SQIVND (reference sequence). This CDR3 has 15 residues. V lost 3 bases to trimming and J lost 2 bases, with 13 bases between them. CDR3 in amino acids: CASSINTGKNYGYTF. CDR3 nucleotide sequence: TGTGCCAGTAGTATTAATACAGGGAAGAACTATGGCTACACCTTC. Looking up the rest from reference TRBV19 and TRBJ1-2 gives the full variable domain: DGGITQSPKYLFRKEGQNVTLSCEQNLNHDAMYWYRQDPGQGLRLIYYSQIVNDFQKGDIAEGYSVSREKKESFPLTVTSAQKNPTAFYLCASSINTGKNYGYTFGSGTRLTVV.

This chain connects TRBV28 to TRBJ1-4; 10 bases line up with TRBD1. The CDR3 loop spans 14 amino acids. J lost 8 bases, V lost 9 bases, and 9 bases had no gene match. Germline CDR1 reads MDHEN; CDR2 reads SYDVKM. In nucleotides, the CDR3 is TGTGCCAGTTCTCCGGGACAGGGGATGGAAAAACTGTTTTTT. The encoded protein is CASSPGQGMEKLFF.

The chain couples TRBV29-1 to TRBJ1-1; a weak D match, TRBD1 (5 bases). The CDR3 consists of 13 residues. Germline CDR1 and CDR2: SQVTM and ANQGSEA. The V end was cut by 8 bases, the J end by 5 bases, with 18 bases between. The CDR3 DNA follows: TGCAGCATCGCAGGGATCCTGGGGACTGAAGCTTTCTTT. Its translation is CSIAGILGTEAFF.